This note documents a single T cell receptor (beta chain) sequence. Its antigen is still unknown. These data are taken from a study of cytomegalovirus exposure and HLA in healthy donors. Whole-study results and caveats: Researchers reported in a later analysis that common viral pathogens appeared linked to several top clusters.

The study ran its PCR with 60 Vbeta and 13 Jbeta primers. Libraries were prepared by immunoSEQ multiplex PCR; TCRdb keeps only in-frame clonotypes and omits some of them. This sample has about 140,000 clones, with 80% found just once. CDR1 is SGHVS and CDR2 is FNYEAQ in the germline V gene. The V end was cut by 8 bases, the J end by 0 bases, with 10 bases between. This CDR3 is 13 amino acids long. The chain is built from TRBV7-6 and TRBJ1-2; D ambiguous. Sample: PBMCs. This TCR came from a man aged 50-60 years in good health and CMV-seronegative. The DNA of the CDR3 is TGTGCCAGCTCGACACCCCCTAACTATGGCTACACCTTC. Its protein is CASSTPPNYGYTF.